The 7 T cell receptor beta chains below all came from one sample that was sequenced in a study of cytomegalovirus exposure and HLA in healthy donors. The PCR made use of 60 Vbeta and 13 Jbeta primers. Sequencing was performed with immunoSEQ multiplex PCR; in TCRdb, only in-frame clones are kept and a portion is missing. The sample shows 80,000 or so clones, roughly 72% of them seen only once. Specimen: PBMCs. The receptors come from a middle-aged woman in good health and CMV-seropositive.

A few counts support this clone. The chain couples TRBV11-2 to TRBJ1-2, with a weak D call TRBD1 (5 bases). This CDR3 spans 15 amino acids. V was shortened by 5 bases and J by 0 bases, with 13 bases between the two germline ends. Germline CDR1 SGHAT, CDR2 FQNNGV. The CDR3 nucleotides read TGTGCCAGCAGCCCAACCACAGGAGCTAACTATGGCTACACCTTC. This encodes CASSPTTGANYGYTF.

V usage is TRBV10-3 and J usage is TRBJ2-3, with 11 bases identical to TRBD1. V trimming: 4 bases; J trimming: 4 bases; junction bases outside the gene matches: 4. The CDR3 spans 15 residues. Germline CDR1 ENHRY, CDR2 SYGVKD. The CDR3 loop reads CAISVGTGGADTQYF. CDR3 nucleotide sequence: TGTGCCATCAGTGTTGGGACAGGGGGGGCAGATACGCAGTATTTT.

The genes are TRBV5-1 and TRBJ2-7; D call uncertain. V lost 0 bases to trimming and J lost 7 bases, with 8 bases between them. CDR3 size: 12 residues. CDR1 is SGHRS, CDR2 YFSETQ, per germline. The CDR3 reads CASSLESGEQYF. The DNA of the CDR3 is TGCGCCAGCAGCTTGGAATCCGGTGAGCAGTACTTC.

The chain uses TRBV2 and TRBJ2-2; 9 positions agree with TRBD1. V shed 5 bases and J 3 bases; nucleotides not matched to a gene: 10. The CDR3 is 17 residues long. Germline V CDR1 and CDR2: SNHLY, FYNNEI. The chain's CDR3 is CASSWDRAGRDTGELFF. The CDR3 nucleotides read TGTGCCAGCAGTTGGGACAGGGCCGGTCGGGACACCGGGGAGCTGTTTTTT.

This clone turned up a few times. The genes are TRBV5-4 and TRBJ2-1, with 9 bases lining up with TRBD2. The CDR3 consists of 15 residues. The germline V gene has CDR1 SGHNT and CDR2 YYREEE (reference sequence). Trimming removed 0 bases from V and 4 bases from J; junction bases left unmatched: 2. CDR3 loop: CASSLGSGGYNEQFF. For the CDR3, the DNA is TGTGCCAGCAGCTTGGGGAGCGGGGGGTACAATGAGCAGTTCTTC. Full variable domain (missing parts from reference TRBV5-4 and TRBJ2-1): ETGVTQSPTHLIKTRGQQVTLRCSSQSGHNTVSWYQQALGQGPQFIFQYYREEENGRGNFPPRFSGLQFPNYSSELNVNALELDDSALYLCASSLGSGGYNEQFFGPGTRLTVL.

The rearrangement links TRBV18 to TRBJ1-2; no firm D call. CDR1 is KGHSH, CDR2 LQKENI, per germline. V dropped 3 bases and J dropped 4 bases, with 12 bases sitting between them. CDR3 length equals 14 residues. CDR3 residues: CASSPMEGSYGYTF. CDR3 bases: TGTGCCAGCTCACCGATGGAGGGCTCCTATGGCTACACCTTC.

The chain is built from TRBV2 and TRBJ1-5, with D possibly being TRBD1 (5 bases). Trimming cost V 3 bases and J 5 bases, with 8 bases left between them. The germline gives CDR1 SNHLY, CDR2 FYNNEI. There are 13 residues in the CDR3. This chain's CDR3 is CASSDWGDQPQHF. The CDR3 DNA is TGTGCCAGCAGTGATTGGGGGGATCAGCCCCAGCATTTT.